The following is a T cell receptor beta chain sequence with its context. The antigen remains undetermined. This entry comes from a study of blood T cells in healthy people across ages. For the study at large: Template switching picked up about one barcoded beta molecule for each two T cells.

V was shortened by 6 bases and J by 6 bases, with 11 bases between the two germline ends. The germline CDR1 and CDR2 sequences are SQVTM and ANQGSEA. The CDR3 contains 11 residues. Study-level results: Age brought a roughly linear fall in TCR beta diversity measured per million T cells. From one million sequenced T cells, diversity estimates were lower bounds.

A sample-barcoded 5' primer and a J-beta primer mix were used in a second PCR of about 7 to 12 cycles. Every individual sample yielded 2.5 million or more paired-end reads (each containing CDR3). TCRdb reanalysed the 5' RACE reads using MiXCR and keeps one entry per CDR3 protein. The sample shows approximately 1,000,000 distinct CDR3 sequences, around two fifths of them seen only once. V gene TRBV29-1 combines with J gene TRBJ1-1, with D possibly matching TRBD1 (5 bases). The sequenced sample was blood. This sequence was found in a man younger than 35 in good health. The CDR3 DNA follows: TGCAGCGTGGATTCAGGGTCTGAAGCTTTCTTT. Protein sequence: CSVDSGSEAFF.